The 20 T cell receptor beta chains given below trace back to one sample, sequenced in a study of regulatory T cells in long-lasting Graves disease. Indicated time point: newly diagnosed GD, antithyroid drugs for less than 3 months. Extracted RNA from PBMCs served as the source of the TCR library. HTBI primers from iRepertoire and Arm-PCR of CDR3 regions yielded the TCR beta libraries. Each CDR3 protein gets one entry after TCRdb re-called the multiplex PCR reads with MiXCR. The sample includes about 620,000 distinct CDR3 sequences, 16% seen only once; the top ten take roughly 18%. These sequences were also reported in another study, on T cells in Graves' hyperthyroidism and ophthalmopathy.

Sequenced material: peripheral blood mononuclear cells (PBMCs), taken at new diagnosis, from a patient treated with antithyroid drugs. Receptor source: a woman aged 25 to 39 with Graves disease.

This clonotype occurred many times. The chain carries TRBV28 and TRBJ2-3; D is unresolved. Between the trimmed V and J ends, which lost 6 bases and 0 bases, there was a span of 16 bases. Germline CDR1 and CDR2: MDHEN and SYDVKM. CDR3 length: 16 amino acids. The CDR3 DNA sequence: TGTGCCAGCAGCCCGGTCTTGCGTCCTAGCACAGATACGCAGTATTTT. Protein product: CASSPVLRPSTDTQYF.

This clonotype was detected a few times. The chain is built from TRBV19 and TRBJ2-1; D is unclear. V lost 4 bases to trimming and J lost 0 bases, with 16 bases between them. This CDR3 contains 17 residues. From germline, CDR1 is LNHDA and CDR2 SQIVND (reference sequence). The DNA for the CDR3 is TGTGCCAGTAGTACACAGTCCCTGACCAGCTCCTACAATGAGCAGTTCTTC. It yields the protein CASSTQSLTSSYNEQFF.

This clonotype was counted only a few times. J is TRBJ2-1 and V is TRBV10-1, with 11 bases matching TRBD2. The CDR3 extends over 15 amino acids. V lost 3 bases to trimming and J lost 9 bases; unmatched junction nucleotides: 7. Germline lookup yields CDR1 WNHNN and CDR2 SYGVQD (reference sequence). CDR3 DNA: TGCGCCAGCAGTGAATCTAGCGGGAGGACTGCTGAGCAGTTCTTC. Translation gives CASSESSGRTAEQFF.

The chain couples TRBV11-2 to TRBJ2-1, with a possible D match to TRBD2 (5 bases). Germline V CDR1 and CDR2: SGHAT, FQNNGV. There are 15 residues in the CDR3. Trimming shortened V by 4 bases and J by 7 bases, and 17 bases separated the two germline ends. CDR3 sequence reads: CASSSRLRSENEQFF. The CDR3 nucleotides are TGTGCCAGCAGCTCGAGACTAAGGAGTGAAAATGAGCAGTTCTTC.

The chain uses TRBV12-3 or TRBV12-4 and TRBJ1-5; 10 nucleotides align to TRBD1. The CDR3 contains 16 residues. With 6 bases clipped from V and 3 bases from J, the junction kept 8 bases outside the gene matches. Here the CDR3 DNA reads TGTGCCAGCAGCTCGGGACAGGGGACGAACAATCAGCCCCAGCATTTT. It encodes CASSSGQGTNNQPQHF.

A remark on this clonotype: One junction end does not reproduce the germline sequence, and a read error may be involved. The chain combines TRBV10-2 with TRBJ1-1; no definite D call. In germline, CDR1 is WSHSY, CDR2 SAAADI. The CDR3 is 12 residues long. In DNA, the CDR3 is TGCGCCAGCAGGTCCAGCAACACCGAAGCTTTCTTT. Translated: CASRSSNTEAFF.

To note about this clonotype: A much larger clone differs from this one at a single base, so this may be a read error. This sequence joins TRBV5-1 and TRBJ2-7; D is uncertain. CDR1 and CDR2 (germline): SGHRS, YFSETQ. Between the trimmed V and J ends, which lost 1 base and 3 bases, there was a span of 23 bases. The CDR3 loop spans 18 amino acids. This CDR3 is CASSLMTPSTQENYEQYF. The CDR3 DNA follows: TGCGCCAGCAGCTTGATGACCCCGTCAACTCAGGAGAACTACGAGCAGTACTTC.

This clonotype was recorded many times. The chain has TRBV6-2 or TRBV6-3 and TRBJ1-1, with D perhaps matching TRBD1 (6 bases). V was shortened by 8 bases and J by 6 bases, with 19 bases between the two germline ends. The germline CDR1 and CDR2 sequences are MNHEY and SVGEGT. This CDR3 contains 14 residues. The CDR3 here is CASGPQGRLSEAFF. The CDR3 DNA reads TGTGCCAGCGGGCCACAGGGACGATTGTCTGAAGCTTTCTTT.

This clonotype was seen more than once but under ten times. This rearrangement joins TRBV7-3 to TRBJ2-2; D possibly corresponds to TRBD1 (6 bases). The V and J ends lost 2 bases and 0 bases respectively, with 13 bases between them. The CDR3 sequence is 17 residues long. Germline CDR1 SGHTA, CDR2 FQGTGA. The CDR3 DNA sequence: TGTGCCAGCAGCTTATCAGGGGACCTAGCGAACACCGGGGAGCTGTTTTTT. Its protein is CASSLSGDLANTGELFF.

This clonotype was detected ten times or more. The CDR3 DNA follows: TGTGCCAGCAGCCCCAAGCGACAGGTCGATCAGCCCCAGCATTTT. Translation: CASSPKRQVDQPQHF. The chain recombines TRBV28 with TRBJ1-5; perhaps TRBD1 as D (6 bases). This CDR3 has 15 amino acids. The germline V gene encodes CDR1 MDHEN and CDR2 SYDVKM. Trimming cost V 6 bases and J 5 bases, with 17 bases left between them.

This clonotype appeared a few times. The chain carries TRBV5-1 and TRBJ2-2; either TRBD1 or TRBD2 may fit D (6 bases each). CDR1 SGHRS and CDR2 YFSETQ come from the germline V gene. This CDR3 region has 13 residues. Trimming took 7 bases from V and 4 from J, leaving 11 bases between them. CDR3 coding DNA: TGCGCCAGCGCCAAGGGGGGCACCGGGGAGCTGTTTTTT. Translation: CASAKGGTGELFF.

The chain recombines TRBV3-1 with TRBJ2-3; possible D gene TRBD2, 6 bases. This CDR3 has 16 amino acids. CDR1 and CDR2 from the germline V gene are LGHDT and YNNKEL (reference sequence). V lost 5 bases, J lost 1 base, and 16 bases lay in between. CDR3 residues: CASSSFGSSGTDTQYF. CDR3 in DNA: TGTGCCAGCAGCTCGTTCGGGAGTTCGGGCACAGATACGCAGTATTTT.

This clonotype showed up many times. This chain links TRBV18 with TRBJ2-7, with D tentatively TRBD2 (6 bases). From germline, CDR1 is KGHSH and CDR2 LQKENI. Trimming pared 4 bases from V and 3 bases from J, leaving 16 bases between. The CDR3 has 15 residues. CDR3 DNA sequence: TGTGCCAGCTCACTATCAGGCGGGGCCCGCTACGAGCAGTACTTC. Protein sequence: CASSLSGGARYEQYF.

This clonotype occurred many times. The DNA of the CDR3 is TGTGCCAGCAGTGAGAGGACAGAATTGAAAGGAGCTTTCTTT. This sequence encodes CASSERTELKGAFF. This chain joins TRBV2 and TRBJ1-1, with D possibly matching TRBD1 (6 bases). The CDR3 extends over 14 amino acids. CDR1 SNHLY and CDR2 FYNNEI come from the germline V gene. Between the trimmed V and J ends, which lost 3 bases and 10 bases, there was a span of 18 bases.

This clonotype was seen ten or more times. The CDR3 coding sequence is TGCAGTGCTAGAGAGGGGACACAGGTTTCACCCCTCCACTTT. Translating it yields CSAREGTQVSPLHF. The J gene is TRBJ1-6, the V gene TRBV20-1, with a tentative D call TRBD1 (6 bases). V lost 0 bases to trimming and J lost 9 bases, with 12 bases between them. The CDR3 is 14 residues long. CDR1 is DFQATT, CDR2 SNEGSKA, per germline (reference sequence).

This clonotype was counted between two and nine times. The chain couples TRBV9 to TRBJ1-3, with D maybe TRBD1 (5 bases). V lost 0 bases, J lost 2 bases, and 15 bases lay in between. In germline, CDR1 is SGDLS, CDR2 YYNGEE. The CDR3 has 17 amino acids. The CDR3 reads CASSVGPQGGTGNTIYF. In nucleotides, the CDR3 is TGTGCCAGCAGCGTAGGACCCCAGGGTGGCACTGGAAACACCATATATTTT. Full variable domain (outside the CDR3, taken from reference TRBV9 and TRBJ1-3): DSGVTQTPKHLITATGQRVTLRCSPRSGDLSVYWYQQSLDQGLQFLIQYYNGEERAKGNILERFSAQQFPDLHSELNLSSLELGDSALYFCASSVGPQGGTGNTIYFGEGSWLTVV.

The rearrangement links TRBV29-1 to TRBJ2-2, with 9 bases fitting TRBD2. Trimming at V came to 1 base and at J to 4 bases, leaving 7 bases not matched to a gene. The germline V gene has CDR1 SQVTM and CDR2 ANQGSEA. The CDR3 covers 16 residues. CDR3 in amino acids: CSVEGGLAGPTGELFF. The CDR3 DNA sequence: TGCAGCGTTGAAGGGGGTCTAGCGGGACCCACCGGGGAGCTGTTTTTT.

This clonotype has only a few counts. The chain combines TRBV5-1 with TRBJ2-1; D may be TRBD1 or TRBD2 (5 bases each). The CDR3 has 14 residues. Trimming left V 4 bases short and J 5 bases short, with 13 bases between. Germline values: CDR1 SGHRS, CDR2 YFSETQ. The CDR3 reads CASSLGPPNNEQFF. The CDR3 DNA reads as TGCGCCAGCAGCCTGGGACCACCAAACAATGAGCAGTTCTTC.

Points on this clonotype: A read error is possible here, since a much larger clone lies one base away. For the CDR3, the DNA is TGTGCCAGCAGCTTGGGACAGGGGGGATCATTAAGGGAAAAACTGCTTTTT. It is translated as CASSLGQGGSLREKLLF. This chain connects TRBV7-2 to TRBJ1-4, with TRBD1 matching 11 bases. CDR1 SGHTA and CDR2 FQGNSA come from the germline V gene. There are 17 residues in the CDR3. Based on the CDR3 plus reference TRBV7-2 and TRBJ1-4, the full variable domain is GAGVSQSPSNKVTEKGKDVELRCDPISGHTALYWYRQSLGQGLEFLIYFQGNSAPDKSGLPSDRFSAERTGGSVSTLTIQRTQQEDSAVYLCASSLGQGGSLREKLLFGSGTQLSVL.

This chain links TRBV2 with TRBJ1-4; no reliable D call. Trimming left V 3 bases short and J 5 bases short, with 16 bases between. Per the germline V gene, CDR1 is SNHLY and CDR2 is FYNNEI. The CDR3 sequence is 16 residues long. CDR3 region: CASSESGVLPNEKLFF. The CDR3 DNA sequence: TGTGCCAGCAGTGAGAGCGGAGTACTCCCAAATGAAAAACTGTTTTTT.